This TCR beta chain stems from a study of blood T cell repertoires in COVID-19. About the study: Samples taken during acute and convalescent COVID-19 were collected in the United States, Italy and Spain. The cDNA or gDNA used as material had been derived from T cells, B-cell-depleted T cells, or PBMCs.

Original analysis: Amplification of reference gene primers was used by the study to estimate nucleated cell counts. TCRdb's copy holds only in-frame clones and misses some; the assay was immunoSEQ multiplex PCR. Clonal size and the V and J genes are those of that table, whereas D and trimming came from the DNA. Among 450,000 to 500,000 clones listed, over 75% were seen once. Between the trimmed V and J ends, which lost 0 bases and 0 bases, there was a span of 11 bases. The CDR3 covers 16 residues. CDR1 SGDLS and CDR2 YYNGEE come from the germline V gene. This TCR was sampled from a human donor in a cohort sampled during active COVID-19. The genes are TRBV9 and TRBJ2-3; D unclear. Material: peripheral blood. CDR3 in amino acids: CASSVGAEVSTDTQYF. The DNA of the CDR3 is TGTGCCAGCAGCGTAGGAGCCGAAGTGAGCACAGATACGCAGTATTTT.